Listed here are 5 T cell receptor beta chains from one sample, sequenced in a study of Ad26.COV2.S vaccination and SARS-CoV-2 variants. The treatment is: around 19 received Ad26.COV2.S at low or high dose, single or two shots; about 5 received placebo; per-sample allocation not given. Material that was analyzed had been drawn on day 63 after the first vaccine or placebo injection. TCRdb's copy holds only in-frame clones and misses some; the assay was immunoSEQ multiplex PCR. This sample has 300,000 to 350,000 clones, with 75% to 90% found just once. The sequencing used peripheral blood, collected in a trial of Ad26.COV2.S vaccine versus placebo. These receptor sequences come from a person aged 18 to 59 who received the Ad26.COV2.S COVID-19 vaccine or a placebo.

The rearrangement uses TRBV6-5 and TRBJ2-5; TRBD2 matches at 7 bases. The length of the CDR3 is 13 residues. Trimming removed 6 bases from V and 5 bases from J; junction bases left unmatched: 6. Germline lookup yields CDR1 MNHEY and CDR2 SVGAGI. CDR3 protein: CASRGWGGETQYF. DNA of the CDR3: TGTGCCAGCAGAGGCTGGGGGGGTGAGACCCAGTACTTC.

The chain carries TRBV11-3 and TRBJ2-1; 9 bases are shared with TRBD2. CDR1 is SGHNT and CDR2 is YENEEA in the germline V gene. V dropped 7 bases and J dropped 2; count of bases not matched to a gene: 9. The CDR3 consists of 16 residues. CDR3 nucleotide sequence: TGTGCCAGCAAAGCGGGAGGTGGGTATCCCTACAATGAGCAGTTCTTC. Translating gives CASKAGGGYPYNEQFF.

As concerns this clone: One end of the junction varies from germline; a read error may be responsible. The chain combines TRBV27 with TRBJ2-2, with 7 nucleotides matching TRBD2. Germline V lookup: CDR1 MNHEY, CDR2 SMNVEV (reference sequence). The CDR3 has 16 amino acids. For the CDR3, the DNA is TGTGTCAGCAGCGGAATTGCGGGAGCGGTCACCGGGGAGCTGTTTTTT. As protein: CVSSGIAGAVTGELFF.

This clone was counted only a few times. The CDR3 reads CASSFGGNNSPLHF. The DNA for the CDR3 is TGTGCCAGCAGCTTTGGGGGGAATAATTCACCCCTCCACTTT. The J gene is TRBJ1-6, the V gene TRBV7-8; maybe TRBD1 (5 bases). The CDR3 consists of 14 residues. The V gene's germline CDR1 is SGHVS and CDR2 FQNEAQ. V shed 3 bases and J shed 5 bases, with 8 bases lying between them.

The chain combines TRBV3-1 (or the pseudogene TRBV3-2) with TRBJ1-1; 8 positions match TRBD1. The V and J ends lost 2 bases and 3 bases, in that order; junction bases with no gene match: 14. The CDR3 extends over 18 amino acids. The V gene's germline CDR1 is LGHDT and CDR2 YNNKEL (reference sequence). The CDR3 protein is CASSQSGQGHTRYTEAFF. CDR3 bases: TGTGCCAGCAGCCAATCAGGACAGGGCCACACTAGGTACACTGAAGCTTTCTTT.